The next 9 T cell receptor beta chains were all read from a single sample in a study of tumor-infiltrating lymphocytes in primary liver carcinoma. Unsorted bulk tissue of about 18-34 mg yielded co-extracted RNA and DNA. A constant-region primer served to make TCR beta cDNA from about 500 ng total RNA. Three nested multiplex PCR rounds, a slightly modified ARM-PCR method, built the TCR beta libraries. Rounds one and two of PCR, each of roughly 11 cycles, were primed with TRBV1-TRBV30 forward primers and a C-beta reverse primer. TCRdb reprocessed the multiplex PCR reads via MiXCR and lists one record per CDR3 protein. The repertoire holds more than 60,000 distinct CDR3 sequences, with more than 60% as singletons. What was sequenced was liver tumor tissue from sampling region 4. Subset meaning: tumor region T4, right-lateral pole. Receptors were obtained from a man between 40 and 49 years old with primary liver carcinoma and hepatitis B virus infection.

Concerning this clonotype itself: At one end, the junction sequence differs from germline, possibly due to a read error. This chain joins TRBV18 and TRBJ2-3; D may match TRBD1 or TRBD2 (6 bases each). Germline lookup yields CDR1 KGHSH and CDR2 LQKENI. This CDR3 region has 15 residues. Here the CDR3 DNA reads TGTGCCAGCTCACCACCCGTCGGGGGCACAGATACGCTGTATTTT. It translates to CASSPPVGGTDTLYF.

A word on this clonotype: The junction differs from germline at one of its ends, possibly a read error. The V gene is TRBV30, the J gene TRBJ1-5; no definite D call. CDR1 and CDR2 from the germline V gene are GTSNPN and SVGIG (reference sequence). CDR3 length: 15 amino acids. The CDR3 DNA reads as TGTGCCTGGGGTGTATATGGAGGAGAAAATCAGCCCCGGCATTTT. This codes for CAWGVYGGENQPRHF.

This clonotype was recorded only once. Relative to the germline gene, one junction end is altered; a read error may explain this. CDR3 bases: TGTGCTAGCAGTGCCCAGGGGGGGCTTAATGAAATGCTGTTTTTT. Its protein is CASSAQGGLNEMLFF. The V and J genes are TRBV6-1 and TRBJ1-4, with 7 bases lining up with TRBD1. The CDR3 covers 15 residues. Germline V gene data show CDR1 as MNHNS and CDR2 as SASEGT.

In this sample, this clonotype turned up once. This may come from a read error, since a much larger clone is one base off. This chain joins TRBV18 and TRBJ1-1; TRBD1 is a possible D gene (5 bases). The CDR3 extends over 15 amino acids. The ends were cut back, 3 bases at V and 1 base at J, with 12 bases in the middle. Germline V gives CDR1 KGHSH, CDR2 LQKENI. The CDR3 sequence: CASSPELQENTEAFF. The CDR3 bases are TGTGCCAGCTCACCGGAATTACAGGAGAACACTGAAGCTTTCTTT.

This clonotype came up many times. V gene TRBV25-1 combines with J gene TRBJ2-7; TRBD1 agrees at 9 bases. The CDR3 covers 14 residues. The J segment lost 3 bases and the V segment lost 6 bases, leaving 6 bases of the junction unmatched. Looked up from germline, CDR1 is MGHDK and CDR2 is SYGVNS. CDR3 DNA sequence: TGTGCCAGCAGGAAGGGACAGGGCTTCTACGAGCAGTACTTC. Translating it yields CASRKGQGFYEQYF.

Turning to this clonotype: A much larger clone differs from this one at a single base, so this may be a read error. V is TRBV5-1 and J is TRBJ2-2; perhaps TRBD1 as D (6 bases). Per germline, CDR1 SGHRS and CDR2 YFSETQ. The length of the CDR3 is 13 residues. As DNA, the CDR3 is TGCACCAGCAGCCTCGACAGGACCGGGGAGCTGTTTTTT. Protein: CTSSLDRTGELFF. Combining the CDR3 with reference TRBV5-1 and TRBJ2-2 gives the whole variable domain KAGVTQTPRYLIKTRGQQVTLSCSPISGHRSVSWYQQTPGQGLQFLFEYFSETQRNKGNFPGRFSGRQFSNSRSEMNVSTLELGDSALYLCTSSLDRTGELFFGEGSRLTVL.

This clonotype was found many times. The chain is built from TRBV6-1 and TRBJ1-4; D remains unclear. Trimming removed 3 bases from V and 8 bases from J, with 13 bases in between. Germline values: CDR1 MNHNS, CDR2 SASEGT. There are 14 residues in the CDR3. CDR3 region: CASSEDLRREKLFF. CDR3 bases: TGTGCCAGCAGTGAGGACCTGAGGAGGGAAAAACTGTTTTTT.

About this clonotype itself: Just one base apart from a much larger clone, this may be a read error. The chain is built from TRBV5-1 and TRBJ1-3; D gene unclear. The V gene's germline CDR1 is SGHRS and CDR2 YFSETQ. This CDR3 is 11 amino acids long. The CDR3 region has the DNA TGCGCCAGCAGATCTGGAGACACCATATATTTT. This encodes CASRSGDTIYF. Variable domain in full (rest from reference TRBV5-1 and TRBJ1-3): KAGVTQTPRYLIKTRGQQVTLSCSPISGHRSVSWYQQTPGQGLQFLFEYFSETQRNKGNFPGRFSGRQFSNSRSEMNVSTLELGDSALYLCASRSGDTIYFGEGSWLTVV.

Regarding this clonotype: The junction and the germline gene differ at one end; a read error may be behind it. The chain employs TRBV11-2 and TRBJ2-5; D gene ambiguous. Germline V gene sequence: CDR1 SGHAT, CDR2 FQNNGV. The CDR3 is made up of 16 amino acids. This CDR3 reads CVSRSLGSAHRETQYF. CDR3 DNA sequence: TGTGTCAGCAGATCCCTGGGCTCGGCCCACCGAGAGACCCAGTACTTC.